The rows below give T cell receptor beta chains drawn from one sample of a study of post-analysis software for immune sequencing data. TCRdb reanalysed the PCR reads using MiXCR and keeps one entry per CDR3 protein. The table includes approximately 460,000 distinct CDR3 sequences, around 40% detected once. The sample comprised blood. The receptors here all came from a girl aged 5 to 17 with multiple sclerosis. Both conserved end residues are part of each CDR3. D genes are given only for firm matches. Clone sizes are given selectively: once, few, many, or a class where the clone is expanded.

D gene	V gene	J gene	clone size	CDR3 protein	CDR3 DNA
TRBD2	TRBV9	TRBJ2-5	NA	CASSSGLAGGVETQYF	TGTGCCAGCAGCTCAGGACTAGCGGGAGGAGTAGAGACCCAGTACTTC
TRBD1	TRBV7-2	TRBJ1-4	NA	CASRATGTASGKLFF	TGTGCCAGCAGGGCTACCGGGACAGCTAGTGGAAAACTGTTTTTT
NA	TRBV29-1	TRBJ1-2	many	CSVEDWPGYYGYTF	TGCAGCGTTGAAGATTGGCCAGGGTACTATGGCTACACCTTC
NA	TRBV12-3/TRBV12-4	TRBJ2-7	few	CATSFGEGAYEQYF	TGTGCCACCAGTTTCGGCGAGGGAGCCTACGAGCAGTACTTC
NA	TRBV6-4	TRBJ1-5	NA	CASSDSGMGNQPQHF	TGTGCCAGCAGTGACTCAGGTATGGGCAATCAGCCCCAGCATTTT
TRBD1	TRBV25-1	TRBJ2-1	NA	CASTGTGGWNEQFF	TGTGCCAGCACCGGGACAGGGGGCTGGAATGAGCAGTTCTTC
TRBD2	TRBV9	TRBJ2-7	few	CASSVDNSGNYEQYF	TGTGCCAGCAGCGTAGATAATAGCGGGAACTACGAGCAGTACTTC
NA	TRBV7-2	TRBJ2-6	NA	CASSLVARPGANVLTF	TGTGCCAGCAGCTTAGTAGCTCGCCCTGGGGCCAACGTCCTGACTTTC
TRBD2	TRBV5-1	TRBJ2-3	few	CASSDSGSGNTQYF	TGCGCCAGCAGCGACAGCGGGAGCGGCAATACGCAGTATTTT
NA	TRBV10-3	TRBJ2-6	NA	CAISEPSHRDAGANVLTF	TGTGCCATCAGTGAGCCTTCACACAGGGACGCTGGGGCCAACGTCCTGACTTTC
NA	TRBV15	TRBJ2-5	few	CATSTGYQGFQETQYF	TGTGCCACCAGCACAGGGTACCAAGGGTTCCAAGAGACCCAGTACTTC
TRBD2	TRBV29-1	TRBJ2-1	NA	CSVIVSSGYNEQFF	TGCAGCGTTATTGTATCTAGCGGATACAATGAGCAGTTCTTC
TRBD1	TRBV10-2	TRBJ2-1	medium-sized	CASSSDGTGGYNEQFF	TGCGCCAGCAGTTCCGACGGGACAGGGGGCTACAATGAGCAGTTCTTC
TRBD1	TRBV29-1	TRBJ2-3	NA	CSVQTGKGVTDTQYF	TGCAGCGTCCAGACAGGGAAGGGGGTCACAGATACGCAGTATTTT
TRBD2	TRBV20-1	TRBJ2-7	few	CSAPLRGSSYEQYF	TGCAGTGCGCCCCTGCGGGGGAGCTCCTACGAGCAGTACTTC
TRBD1	TRBV5-6	TRBJ1-2	NA	CASSTPGGSGYTF	TGTGCCAGCAGCACCCCAGGGGGCAGTGGCTACACCTTC
NA	TRBV7-2	TRBJ1-5	few	CASSLGGAGYQPQHF	TGTGCCAGCAGCTTAGGGGGAGCGGGATATCAGCCCCAGCATTTT
TRBD2	TRBV4-3	TRBJ2-3	NA	CASSPGLDSDTQYF	TGCGCCAGCAGCCCCGGACTAGACTCAGATACGCAGTATTTT
NA	TRBV20-1	TRBJ2-7	NA	CSAPRTPGSFYEQYF	TGCAGTGCCCCCAGAACACCAGGCAGCTTCTACGAGCAGTACTTC
TRBD1	TRBV5-1	TRBJ2-3	NA	CASSKDRGGETSTDTQYF	TGCGCCAGCAGCAAGGACAGGGGAGGGGAAACTAGCACAGATACGCAGTATTTT
TRBD1	TRBV28	TRBJ2-3	NA	CASRRTGGTDTQYF	TGTGCCAGCAGAAGGACAGGGGGCACAGATACGCAGTATTTT
TRBD2	TRBV10-3	TRBJ2-7	NA	CAIRTLAAGGSYEQYF	TGTGCCATCAGGACGCTAGCGGCGGGAGGGTCCTACGAGCAGTACTTC
NA	TRBV5-1	TRBJ2-1	few	CASSPLAPQGGYNEQFF	TGCGCCAGCAGCCCCTTGGCGCCACAAGGGGGTTACAATGAGCAGTTCTTC
NA	TRBV7-9	TRBJ2-7	few	CASSLGALGYEQYF	TGTGCCAGCAGCTTAGGCGCTTTAGGCTACGAGCAGTACTTC
NA	TRBV30	TRBJ2-5	NA	CAWRYQETQYF	TGTGCCTGGAGGTACCAAGAGACCCAGTACTTC
TRBD1	TRBV5-1	TRBJ1-6	NA	CASSTPGQGGNSPLHF	TGCGCCAGCAGTACTCCAGGACAGGGAGGAAATTCACCCCTCCACTTT
NA	TRBV24-1	TRBJ1-2	few	CATSDSAGDGYGYTF	TGTGCCACCAGTGATAGCGCAGGGGACGGCTATGGCTACACCTTC
NA	TRBV6-6	TRBJ2-5	NA	CASSYSTTRQETQYF	TGTGCCAGCAGTTACTCGACCACCCGCCAAGAGACCCAGTACTTC
TRBD1	TRBV27	TRBJ1-5	NA	CASSPGAGGQPQHF	TGTGCCAGCTCCCCCGGGGCAGGGGGACAGCCCCAGCATTTT
TRBD2	TRBV7-2	TRBJ2-1	NA	CASSPPPSGMDEQFF	TGTGCCAGCAGCCCCCCCCCTAGCGGGATGGATGAGCAGTTCTTC
NA	TRBV25-1	TRBJ2-4	NA	CAVSRRSKNIQYF	TGTGCCGTCTCCCGTAGGTCCAAAAACATTCAGTACTTC
NA	TRBV7-2	TRBJ2-5	once	CASSIRSSRETQYF	TGTGCCAGCAGTATCCGGTCCTCCAGGGAGACCCAGTACTTC
NA	TRBV29-1	TRBJ2-1	few	CSVEDPPTDVWSYNEQFF	TGCAGCGTTGAAGATCCCCCTACGGACGTTTGGTCCTACAATGAGCAGTTCTTC
NA	TRBV28	TRBJ1-5	NA	CASSLTAAGNQPQHF	TGTGCCAGCAGTTTAACGGCGGCAGGCAATCAGCCCCAGCATTTT
TRBD2	TRBV12-3/TRBV12-4	TRBJ2-5	once	CASSYAGTSGRVGYNEQYF	TGTGCCAGCAGCTACGCCGGGACTAGCGGGAGAGTAGGCTACAATGAGCAGTACTTC
TRBD1	TRBV20-1	TRBJ2-7	few	CSARDRVTYEQYF	TGCAGTGCTAGGGACAGGGTCACTTACGAGCAGTACTTC
TRBD1	TRBV2	TRBJ2-7	few	CASLTGTGDYEQYF	TGTGCCAGCCTAACCGGGACAGGTGATTACGAGCAGTACTTC
NA	TRBV6-5	TRBJ1-2	many	CASSSPGRGYTF	TGTGCCAGCAGTTCCCCGGGACGGGGCTACACCTTC
TRBD1	TRBV27	TRBJ1-2	NA	CASSLNRGSYGYTF	TGTGCCAGCAGTTTGAACAGGGGGAGCTATGGCTACACCTTC
TRBD1	TRBV6-1	TRBJ1-6	NA	CASSATWDRISPLHF	TGTGCCAGCAGTGCCACCTGGGACAGGATTTCACCCCTCCACTTT
TRBD2	TRBV11-2	TRBJ2-7	NA	CASSPLVAGVFYEQYF	TGTGCCAGCAGCCCCCTGGTAGCGGGAGTTTTCTACGAGCAGTACTTC
NA	TRBV3-1	TRBJ1-4	NA	CASSQGGPEKLFF	TGTGCCAGCAGCCAAGGCGGACCTGAAAAACTGTTTTTT
TRBD1	TRBV27	TRBJ1-2	few	CASSSYRGGGYTF	TGTGCCAGCAGTTCATACAGGGGAGGGGGCTACACCTTC
NA	TRBV21-1	TRBJ2-7	few	CASSTDKENKTNEQYF	TGTGCCAGCAGCACCGACAAGGAAAATAAGACGAACGAGCAGTACTTC
NA	TRBV5-1	TRBJ2-7	many	CASSLGQSYEQYF	TGCGCCAGCAGCTTGGGACAGTCCTACGAGCAGTACTTC
TRBD1	TRBV6-1	TRBJ2-7	NA	CASSEKRTGFEQYF	TGTGCCAGCAGTGAAAAACGGACAGGGTTCGAGCAGTACTTC
TRBD1	TRBV12-3/TRBV12-4	TRBJ2-1	many	CASSPTGGSYNEQFF	TGTGCCAGCAGCCCTACAGGGGGCTCCTACAATGAGCAGTTCTTC
NA	TRBV20-1	TRBJ2-3	few	CSAPGSSTDTQYF	TGCAGTGCCCCCGGGTCCAGCACAGATACGCAGTATTTT
NA	TRBV28	TRBJ2-1	few	CASSPTTYNEQFF	TGTGCCAGCAGTCCAACTACCTACAATGAGCAGTTCTTC
TRBD1	TRBV5-1	TRBJ2-7	few	CASSPDRAKYF	TGCGCCAGCAGCCCGGACAGGGCGAAGTACTTC
TRBD1	TRBV28	TRBJ2-1	NA	CASRTGGGVNEQFF	TGTGCCAGTAGGACAGGGGGTGGGGTGAATGAGCAGTTCTTC
TRBD2	TRBV29-1	TRBJ2-1	NA	CSVEDRRTSGRVYQETQFF	TGCAGCGTTGAAGATCGCCGGACTAGCGGGAGGGTCTACCAAGAGACCCAGTTCTTC
TRBD2	TRBV29-1	TRBJ2-7	few	CSVVLGGNYEQYF	TGCAGCGTTGTTCTGGGAGGGAACTACGAGCAGTACTTC
TRBD1	TRBV3-1	TRBJ1-2	NA	CASSQGPLRTGTSYGYTF	TGTGCCAGCAGCCAAGGTCCTCTACGGACAGGGACAAGCTATGGCTACACCTTC
NA	TRBV2	TRBJ2-4	NA	CASNGRDPTKNIQYF	TGTGCCAGCAATGGGCGGGATCCCACCAAAAACATTCAGTACTTC